This TCR beta chain was sequenced in a study of naive and memory T cell subsets. Study outcomes and limitations: Naive repertoires, especially CD8, held a few larger clonotypes, possibly memory cells re-expressing CD45RA.

This clonotype showed up many times. Its antigen remains unidentified. Cells stained for CD3, CD4, CD8, CD45RA, CD27 and viability were sorted into four CD45RA/CD27 subsets. The beta constant-region primer was an equimolar mix of two oligonucleotides covering TRBC1 and TRBC2. Nested alpha and beta constant-region primers with the SP2 primer drove four PCR rounds on ligated cDNA. MiXCR, run by TCRdb on the UMI-ligation and nested PCR reads, gives a single entry per CDR3 protein. The repertoire holds approximately 150,000 distinct CDR3 sequences, approximately 22% seen once, with approximately 0.1% in the top ten. Germline V gene sequence: CDR1 KGHDR, CDR2 SFDVKD. The CDR3 covers 15 residues. J was trimmed by 3 bases and V by 4 bases; bases with no gene match: 6.

The V and J genes are TRBV24-1 and TRBJ2-5, with TRBD1 identical over 8 bases. Material for sequencing was naive CD4+ T cells from blood. This clonotype was sampled from a human donor in good health. CDR3 region: CATSDPRTGKETQYF. CDR3 nucleotides: TGTGCCACCAGTGACCCCCGGACAGGGAAAGAGACCCAGTACTTC.